What follows are 12 T cell receptor beta chains derived from one specimen sequenced in a study of vaccination and CD4 T cells after COVID-19. The Oncomine TCR Beta short-read assay sequenced DNA from cultured CD4+ T cells. TCRdb reanalysed the PCR reads using MiXCR and keeps one entry per CDR3 protein. The table records under 4,500 distinct CDR3 sequences, roughly a third of them present only once. Which antigens these TCRs recognize remains unknown. Treatment reported: roughly 10-day PBMC culture with coronavirus spike peptide pools or control peptides (ViraFEST assay). Samples of CD4+ T cells were obtained from the unexposed donor before the COVID-19 pandemic (2011-2018). The specimen sequenced was CD4+ T cells from blood, cultured in vitro. These receptors were collected from a human donor in good health.

The chain is built from TRBV7-8 and TRBJ1-1, with D perhaps TRBD1 (5 bases). There are 14 residues in the CDR3. V lost 5 bases and J 3 bases, leaving 13 bases between the germline ends. CDR1 is SGHVS, CDR2 FQNEAQ, per germline. As DNA, the CDR3 is TGTGCCAGCAGCCTTAGTTTGGGGGACACTGAAGCTTTCTTT. Amino acids: CASSLSLGDTEAFF.

This clonotype has a handful of counts. The chain carries TRBV19 and TRBJ1-1; TRBD1 is a possible D gene (5 bases). The germline V gene encodes CDR1 LNHDA and CDR2 SQIVND (reference sequence). This CDR3 is built from 14 residues. Trimming stripped 3 bases from V and 5 bases from J, with 13 bases between. Here the CDR3 reads CASSIMGRGTEAFF. Written as DNA, the CDR3 is TGTGCCAGTAGTATCATGGGGCGTGGAACTGAAGCTTTCTTT.

The gene calls are TRBV5-1 and TRBJ2-1, with 7 bases that match TRBD2. The V gene end was trimmed by 4 bases and the J gene end by 4 bases; junction bases not matched to a gene: 11. Germline lookup yields CDR1 SGHRS and CDR2 YFSETQ. The length of the CDR3 is 16 residues. The CDR3 reads CASSPGVVAGYNEQFF. CDR3 bases: TGCGCCAGCAGCCCCGGTGTGGTAGCGGGTTACAATGAGCAGTTCTTC.

This clonotype was found a few times. The chain carries TRBV29-1 and TRBJ1-1; D not certain. This CDR3 contains 13 residues. Germline V gene sequence: CDR1 SQVTM, CDR2 ANQGSEA. The germline V and J ends were trimmed by 7 bases and 1 base, with 13 bases remaining between them. The CDR3 reads CSGYRTENTEAFF. The CDR3 DNA reads as TGCAGCGGATATCGGACGGAGAACACTGAAGCTTTCTTT.

The gene calls are TRBV7-2 and TRBJ2-3; TRBD2 matches at 13 bases. The CDR3 spans 17 residues. V was clipped by 5 bases and J by 0 bases; unmatched bases: 5. Germline V gives CDR1 SGHTA, CDR2 FQGNSA. The CDR3 sequence: CASSTSGGAFSTDTQYF. The CDR3 DNA follows: TGTGCCAGCAGCACTAGCGGGGGGGCGTTCAGCACAGATACGCAGTATTTT.

This clonotype turned up a few times. The chain joins TRBV6-1 to TRBJ1-1, with a tentative D call TRBD1 (5 bases). The CDR3 contains 14 residues. Germline CDR1 is MNHNS and CDR2 is SASEGT. V was shortened by 5 bases and J by 3 bases, with 13 bases between the two germline ends. DNA of the CDR3: TGTGCCAGCAGTAGGGCAGGGACTGACACTGAAGCTTTCTTT. It encodes CASSRAGTDTEAFF.

The chain joins TRBV5-4 to TRBJ2-2; 9 bases fit TRBD1. Germline V gene data show CDR1 as SGHNT and CDR2 as YYREEE (reference sequence). V was pared by 1 base and J by 2 bases, with 9 bases of the junction left unmatched. This CDR3 is built from 18 residues. CDR3 coding DNA: TGTGCCAGCAGCTTGCGCGGGACAGGGATGGGTAACACCGGGGAGCTGTTTTTT. Residues: CASSLRGTGMGNTGELFF.

This chain links TRBV10-3 with TRBJ2-2; D gene unclear. Germline CDR1 ENHRY, CDR2 SYGVKD. With 4 bases removed from V and 7 bases from J, the gap between germline ends came to 13 bases. The length of the CDR3 is 14 residues. The CDR3 coding sequence is TGTGCCATCAGTGTTGAAAGGAGCATCGGGGAGCTGTTTTTT. It encodes CAISVERSIGELFF.

This clonotype was observed once. The V call is TRBV11-2, the J call TRBJ2-1, with 11 nucleotides matching TRBD2. CDR1 is SGHAT, CDR2 FQNNGV, per germline. The V and J ends lost 4 bases and 5 bases, in that order; junction bases with no gene match: 4. This CDR3 has 15 amino acids. CDR3 bases: TGTGCCAGCAGCTCACGACTAGCGGGGCACAATGAGCAGTTCTTC. This translates into CASSSRLAGHNEQFF.

The V call is TRBV20-1, the J call TRBJ2-1; D is unclear. Germline CDR1 is DFQATT and CDR2 is SNEGSKA (reference sequence). Trimming stripped 2 bases from V and 7 bases from J, with 18 bases between. The CDR3 contains 15 residues. The CDR3 spells CSARLPKLSDNEQFF. The CDR3 DNA reads TGCAGTGCTAGATTACCAAAACTATCGGATAATGAGCAGTTCTTC.

V gene TRBV5-4 combines with J gene TRBJ2-5; 11 positions agree with TRBD2. V gave up 7 bases and J gave up 5 bases; unmatched junction bases: 13. Germline CDR1 is SGHNT and CDR2 is YYREEE (reference sequence). The CDR3 runs to 16 residues. The CDR3 sequence is CASGRRLAGGGETQYF. The CDR3 DNA follows: TGTGCCAGCGGCCGCCGGCTAGCGGGGGGTGGGGAGACCCAGTACTTC. Full variable domain (remainder filled in from reference TRBV5-4 and TRBJ2-5): ETGVTQSPTHLIKTRGQQVTLRCSSQSGHNTVSWYQQALGQGPQFIFQYYREEENGRGNFPPRFSGLQFPNYSSELNVNALELDDSALYLCASGRRLAGGGETQYFGPGTRLLVL.

This chain links TRBV11-2 with TRBJ2-5, with D perhaps matching TRBD1 (6 bases). This CDR3 is 15 amino acids long. Trimming pared 2 bases from V and 5 bases from J, leaving 15 bases between. CDR1 and CDR2 from the germline V gene are SGHAT and FQNNGV. The CDR3 spells CASSLSGTPGETQYF. CDR3 in DNA: TGTGCCAGCAGCTTATCGGGGACACCCGGGGAGACCCAGTACTTC.